These 20 T cell receptor beta chains were sequenced from one sample in a study of PD-L1 blockade in urothelial cancer. The assay was immunoSEQ multiplex PCR, and TCRdb's table has in-frame clones only and misses some. This sample has some 74,000 clones, with approximately 80% found just once. Time point meaning: pretreatment peripheral blood. The sample here was PBMCs, taken around atezolizumab (anti-PD-L1) treatment. The receptor source for this set is a man between 35 and 55 years old with urothelial cancer.

This chain joins TRBV10-2 and TRBJ2-3, with D uncertain. CDR1 WSHSY and CDR2 SAAADI come from the germline V gene. Trimming cost V 4 bases and J 0 bases, with 5 bases left between them. The CDR3 has 13 residues. The CDR3 region is CASSGVSTDTQYF. The CDR3 nucleotides read TGCGCCAGCAGTGGAGTTAGCACAGATACGCAGTATTTT.

V usage is TRBV5-4 and J usage is TRBJ2-2; D might be TRBD2 (5 bases). The CDR3 has 19 residues. The V gene lost 2 bases and the J gene lost 4 bases, with 24 bases spanning the gap. Germline V lookup: CDR1 SGHNT, CDR2 YYREEE (reference sequence). This CDR3 reads CASSFSAGRHPRVTGELFF. CDR3 in DNA: TGTGCCAGCAGCTTTAGCGCCGGGCGACATCCTCGAGTCACCGGGGAGCTGTTTTTT.

CDR3 in amino acids: CASSAELEGIGYEQYF. In DNA form, the CDR3 reads TGTGCCAGCTCGGCCGAACTGGAGGGGATTGGTTACGAGCAGTACTTC. The V call is TRBV18, the J call TRBJ2-7; D is perhaps TRBD2 (6 bases). The CDR3 consists of 16 residues. Trimming removed 6 bases at V and 4 bases at J, with 22 bases between. Germline CDR1 reads KGHSH; CDR2 reads LQKENI.

The CDR3 coding sequence is TGTGCCAGCAACCGACAGGGGCTCCCCGCGGGCTCTGGGGCCAACGTCCTGACTTTC. It specifies CASNRQGLPAGSGANVLTF. The chain links TRBV9 to TRBJ2-6, with TRBD1 matching 8 bases. The germline gives CDR1 SGDLS, CDR2 YYNGEE. J lost 0 bases, V lost 6 bases, and 14 bases had no gene match. The length of the CDR3 is 19 residues.

This clone has a handful of counts. This chain links TRBV28 with TRBJ2-7; 9 bases fit TRBD1. V dropped 8 bases and J dropped 3; count of bases not matched to a gene: 5. CDR1 is MDHEN and CDR2 is SYDVKM in the germline V gene. This CDR3 is 13 amino acids long. The CDR3 DNA is TGTGCCAGCCGGCGGGACAGGGACTACGAGCAGTACTTC. It encodes CASRRDRDYEQYF.

This clone was seen a handful of times. The chain employs TRBV29-1 and TRBJ1-2, with D unclear. CDR3 length: 12 residues. V lost 4 bases and J lost 2, with 8 bases in between. Per the germline V gene, CDR1 is SQVTM and CDR2 is ANQGSEA. Here the CDR3 reads CSVGGMNYGYTF. The DNA of the CDR3 is TGCAGCGTTGGAGGGATGAACTATGGCTACACCTTC.

In this sample, this clone turned up a few times. The chain carries TRBV19 and TRBJ1-2; the D is unclear. The CDR3 has 13 residues. Trimming cost V 7 bases and J 4 bases, with 13 bases left between them. Germline assignment: CDR1 LNHDA and CDR2 SQIVND (reference sequence). The CDR3 DNA follows: TGTGCCAGTAACGAGGAAGGTTTCTATGGCTACACCTTC. Translation gives CASNEEGFYGYTF.

The chain links TRBV28 to TRBJ1-1; TRBD1 agrees at 11 bases. CDR1 and CDR2 (germline): MDHEN, SYDVKM. There are 15 residues in the CDR3. Unmatched junction bases numbered 7, after V lost 10 bases and J lost 0 bases. DNA for the CDR3: TGTGCCATCCGGGACAGGGGGTTCATGAACACTGAAGCTTTCTTT. It specifies CAIRDRGFMNTEAFF.

This clone was detected only once. This chain joins TRBV30 and TRBJ2-3; TRBD2 matches 11 bases. Germline lookup yields CDR1 GTSNPN and CDR2 SVGIG (reference sequence). The CDR3 loop spans 16 amino acids. V was clipped by 0 bases and J by 2 bases; unmatched bases: 4. CDR3 in DNA: TGTGCCTGGAGTGTGATACTAGCGGGGGCCACAGATACGCAGTATTTT. Translation gives CAWSVILAGATDTQYF.

In the case of this clone: Other DNA sequences in the same sample also yield this CDR3. This chain connects TRBV29-1 to TRBJ2-7; 8 bases map to TRBD1. The CDR3 contains 13 residues. Per germline, CDR1 SQVTM and CDR2 ANQGSEA. J gave up 2 bases and V 6 bases, and 6 bases lay outside the gene matches. The CDR3 region is CSVGTGGTYEQYF. CDR3 in DNA: TGCAGCGTCGGGACAGGCGGGACCTACGAGCAGTACTTC.

The rearrangement joins TRBV9 to TRBJ2-1, with 7 bases aligning to TRBD2. The J segment lost 8 bases and the V segment lost 4 bases, leaving 15 bases of the junction unmatched. Germline V gene sequence: CDR1 SGDLS, CDR2 YYNGEE. The CDR3 has 16 residues. The CDR3 nucleotides read TGTGCCAGCAGCCCCCTGGGGGAGGGCCTCAACGATGAGCAGTTCTTC. This sequence encodes CASSPLGEGLNDEQFF.

The rearrangement joins TRBV29-1 to TRBJ2-5, with 10 bases fitting TRBD2. Germline V gene data show CDR1 as SQVTM and CDR2 as ANQGSEA. Trimming took 8 bases from V and 5 from J; bases not matched to a gene: 14. The CDR3 extends over 15 amino acids. The CDR3 nucleotides are TGCAGCTACCGAGGGAGCGGGAGGGCCCCCGAGACCCAGTACTTC. This encodes CSYRGSGRAPETQYF.

The chain recombines TRBV28 with TRBJ1-5; D perhaps matches TRBD1 (6 bases). The V end was cut by 3 bases, the J end by 2 bases, with 11 bases between. From germline, CDR1 is MDHEN and CDR2 SYDVKM. The CDR3 length is 15 residues. The CDR3 sequence: CASSFVRGGNQPQHF. For the CDR3, the DNA is TGTGCCAGCAGTTTTGTCAGGGGTGGCAATCAGCCCCAGCATTTT.

The rearrangement uses TRBV5-1 and TRBJ1-1, with 9 bases aligning to TRBD1. The CDR3 totals 16 residues. Trimming took 4 bases from V and 2 from J; bases not matched to a gene: 9. CDR1 and CDR2 (germline): SGHRS, YFSETQ. The CDR3 here is CASSHVPGQGNTEAFF. The CDR3 nucleotides are TGCGCCAGCAGCCATGTCCCGGGACAGGGAAACACTGAAGCTTTCTTT. Using reference TRBV5-1 and TRBJ1-1 for the parts outside the CDR3, the full variable domain is KAGVTQTPRYLIKTRGQQVTLSCSPISGHRSVSWYQQTPGQGLQFLFEYFSETQRNKGNFPGRFSGRQFSNSRSEMNVSTLELGDSALYLCASSHVPGQGNTEAFFGQGTRLTVV.

V and J are TRBV6-5 and TRBJ1-1, with 7 bases aligning to TRBD1. J was trimmed by 1 base and V by 3 bases; bases with no gene match: 5. The CDR3 sequence is 15 residues long. From germline, CDR1 is MNHEY and CDR2 SVGAGI. The CDR3 here is CASSYRQGANTEAFF. The CDR3 nucleotides read TGTGCCAGCAGTTATCGACAGGGCGCGAACACTGAAGCTTTCTTT.

In its sample, this clone was seen once. The chain joins TRBV12-1 to TRBJ2-7; TRBD2 is the table's D call and was not checked against the DNA. TRBV12-1 is termed a pseudogene. The length of the CDR3 is 16 residues. CDR3 DNA sequence: TGTGCCAGCAGCTTCTACGCTAGCGGCACCGATTACGAGCAGTACTTC. It encodes CASSFYASGTDYEQYF.

The chain joins TRBV28 to TRBJ2-7; 8 nucleotides match TRBD1. The V gene's germline CDR1 is MDHEN and CDR2 SYDVKM. The ends lost 9 bases at V and 3 bases at J; junction bases unmatched: 1. This CDR3 comprises 11 residues. The CDR3 region has the DNA TGTGCCAGTGACAGGGGCTACGAGCAGTACTTC. Amino acid sequence: CASDRGYEQYF.

There are a few counts of this clone. The chain combines TRBV5-4 with TRBJ1-2, with D unclear. CDR3 size: 15 residues. From germline, CDR1 is SGHNT and CDR2 YYREEE (reference sequence). Trimming took 4 bases from V and 8 from J, leaving 21 bases between them. The CDR3 is CASSRGGSFREGYTF. The CDR3 DNA reads TGTGCCAGCAGCCGGGGAGGGTCCTTCAGAGAGGGCTACACCTTC.

The chain recombines TRBV30 with TRBJ1-2, with D hard to call. The CDR3 is made up of 13 amino acids. CDR1 is GTSNPN and CDR2 is SVGIG in the germline V gene (reference sequence). The V end was cut by 0 bases, the J end by 4 bases, with 9 bases between. The CDR3 DNA is TGTGCCTGGAGTGTAGGGAGCACCTATGGCTACACCTTC. This codes for CAWSVGSTYGYTF.

The chain employs TRBV30 and TRBJ2-7; 8 bases are a match to TRBD1. The CDR3 contains 12 residues. The V segment lost 4 bases and the J segment 7 bases; nucleotides outside the gene matches: 6. The V gene's germline CDR1 is GTSNPN and CDR2 SVGIG (reference sequence). Here the CDR3 reads CAWNGQGLEQYF. The CDR3 DNA is TGTGCCTGGAACGGACAGGGTTTGGAGCAGTACTTC.